This TCR beta chain was obtained from a study of human T cells and chemical hapten exposure. On the study more broadly: The scalp of each patient received a weekly diphenylcyclopropenone dose for the full roughly 24-week study. Study outcomes and limitations: Donors were affected by alopecia, so their immune reaction might vary from that of healthy individuals. No shift was seen in TCRs above 1 in 1000 frequency with DPC sensitization.

Concerning this clonotype: Its antigen remains unknown.

V lost 0 bases and J lost 4, with 20 bases in between. Germline CDR1 SGDLS, CDR2 YYNGEE. The CDR3 runs 18 residues. TCRdb reprocessed the RACE reads via MiXCR and lists one record per CDR3 protein. The sample has 35,000 to 50,000 distinct CDR3 sequences; approximately 10% are singletons. The time point: pre-sensitization, week 0. Regarding treatment: therapeutic diphenylcyclopropenone sensitization with weekly scalp DPC. Non-pregnant alopecia patients aged 18 to 70, suitable for DPC therapy. The genes are TRBV9 and TRBJ2-1; D is undetermined. Sequenced here: whole blood, sampled in connection with sensitization to the hapten diphenylcyclopropenone (DPC). The sequence was obtained from a man aged 25 to 45 with alopecia areata. Some clones in this sample may be carry-over from other donors' samples. The CDR3 spells CASSVAAVGLITYNEQFF. CDR3 coding DNA: TGTGCCAGCAGCGTAGCGGCCGTCGGCCTTATTACTTACAATGAGCAGTTCTTC.